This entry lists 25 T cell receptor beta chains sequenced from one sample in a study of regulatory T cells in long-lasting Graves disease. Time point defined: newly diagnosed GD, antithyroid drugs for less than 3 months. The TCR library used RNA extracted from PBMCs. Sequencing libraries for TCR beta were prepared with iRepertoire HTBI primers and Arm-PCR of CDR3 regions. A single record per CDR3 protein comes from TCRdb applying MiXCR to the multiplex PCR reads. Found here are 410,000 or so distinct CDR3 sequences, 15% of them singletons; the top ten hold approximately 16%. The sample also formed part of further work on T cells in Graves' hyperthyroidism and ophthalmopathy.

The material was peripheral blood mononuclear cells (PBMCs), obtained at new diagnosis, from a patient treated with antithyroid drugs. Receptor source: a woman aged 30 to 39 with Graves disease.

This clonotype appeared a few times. The chain's CDR3 is CSASGWTSGSTDTQYF. In DNA form, the CDR3 reads TGCAGTGCTAGCGGCTGGACTAGCGGAAGCACAGATACGCAGTATTTT. The chain carries TRBV20-1 and TRBJ2-3, with 10 bases aligning to TRBD2. The ends lost 3 bases at V and 0 bases at J; junction bases unmatched: 6. The CDR3 has 16 residues. The V gene's germline CDR1 is DFQATT and CDR2 SNEGSKA (reference sequence).

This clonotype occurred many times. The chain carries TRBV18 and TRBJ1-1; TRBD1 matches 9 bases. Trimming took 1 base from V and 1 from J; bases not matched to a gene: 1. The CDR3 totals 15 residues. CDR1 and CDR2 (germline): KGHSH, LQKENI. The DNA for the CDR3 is TGTGCCAGCTCACCACGGGACAGGGCGAACACTGAAGCTTTCTTT. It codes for CASSPRDRANTEAFF.

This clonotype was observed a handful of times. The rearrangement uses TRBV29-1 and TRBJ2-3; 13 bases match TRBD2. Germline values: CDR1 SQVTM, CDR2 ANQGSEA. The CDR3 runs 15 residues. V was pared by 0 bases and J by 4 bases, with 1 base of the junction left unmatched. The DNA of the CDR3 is TGCAGCGTTGAAGAGGGACTAGCGGGGTCAGATACGCAGTATTTT. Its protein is CSVEEGLAGSDTQYF.

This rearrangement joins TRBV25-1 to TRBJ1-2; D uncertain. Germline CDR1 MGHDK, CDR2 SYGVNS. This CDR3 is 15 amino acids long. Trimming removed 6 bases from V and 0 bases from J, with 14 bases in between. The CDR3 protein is CASRGWVRTNYGYTF. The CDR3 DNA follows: TGTGCCAGCAGAGGGTGGGTCAGGACTAACTATGGCTACACCTTC.

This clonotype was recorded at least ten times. The chain's CDR3 is CASSDGQGARYEQYF. The CDR3 DNA is TGTGCCAGCAGTGATGGCCAGGGGGCGCGTTACGAGCAGTACTTC. The chain joins TRBV2 to TRBJ2-7, with 8 bases fitting TRBD1. Trimming at V came to 3 bases and at J to 4 bases, leaving 8 bases not matched to a gene. The CDR3 is 15 amino acids. Germline loops: CDR1 SNHLY, CDR2 FYNNEI.

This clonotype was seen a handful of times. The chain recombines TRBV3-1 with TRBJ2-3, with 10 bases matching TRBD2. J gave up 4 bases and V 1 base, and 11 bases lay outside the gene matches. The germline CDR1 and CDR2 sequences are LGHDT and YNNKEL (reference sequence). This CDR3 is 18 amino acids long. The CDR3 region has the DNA TGTGCCAGCAGCCAAGGGATAGCGGGAGGCCGGGGCCCAGATACGCAGTATTTT. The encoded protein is CASSQGIAGGRGPDTQYF.

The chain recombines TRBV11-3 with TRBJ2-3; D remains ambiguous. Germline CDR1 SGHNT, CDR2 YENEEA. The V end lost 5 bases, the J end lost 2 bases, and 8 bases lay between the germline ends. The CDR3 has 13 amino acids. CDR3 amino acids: CASSQAPTDTQYF. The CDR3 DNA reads TGTGCCAGCAGCCAGGCGCCCACAGATACGCAGTATTTT.

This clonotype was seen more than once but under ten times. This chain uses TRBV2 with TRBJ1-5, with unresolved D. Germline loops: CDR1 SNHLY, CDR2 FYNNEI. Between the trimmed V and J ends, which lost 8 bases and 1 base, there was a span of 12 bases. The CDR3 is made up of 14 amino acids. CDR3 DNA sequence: TGTGCCAGCCACGGTAGTAGCAGCAATCAGCCCCAGCATTTT. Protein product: CASHGSSSNQPQHF. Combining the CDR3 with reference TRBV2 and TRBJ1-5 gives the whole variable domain EPEVTQTPSHQVTQMGQEVILRCVPISNHLYFYWYRQILGQKVEFLVSFYNNEISEKSEIFDDQFSVERPDGSNFTLKIRSTKLEDSAMYFCASHGSSSNQPQHFGDGTRLSIL.

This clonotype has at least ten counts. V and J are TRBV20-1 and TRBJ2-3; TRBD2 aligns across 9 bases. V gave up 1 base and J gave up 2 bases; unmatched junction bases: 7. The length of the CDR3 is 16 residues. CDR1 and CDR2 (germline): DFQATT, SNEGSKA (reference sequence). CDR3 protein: CSARGRASGTTDTQYF. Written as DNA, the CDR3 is TGCAGTGCTAGAGGGCGCGCTAGCGGGACCACAGATACGCAGTATTTT.

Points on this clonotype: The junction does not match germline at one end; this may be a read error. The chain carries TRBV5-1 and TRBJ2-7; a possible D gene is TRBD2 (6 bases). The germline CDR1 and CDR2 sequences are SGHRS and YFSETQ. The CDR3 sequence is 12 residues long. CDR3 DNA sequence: TGTGCCAGCGATTGGGGGGCCTACGAGCAGTACTTC. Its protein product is CASDWGAYEQYF.

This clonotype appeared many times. The CDR3, as DNA: TGCAGTGCTAGACTAGCGGGAGTGTCTCCCGGGGAGCTGTTTTTT. This gives the protein CSARLAGVSPGELFF. V is TRBV20-1 and J is TRBJ2-2; 10 nucleotides agree with TRBD2. This CDR3 contains 15 residues. V trimming: 2 bases; J trimming: 6 bases; junction bases outside the gene matches: 6. Germline V gene data show CDR1 as DFQATT and CDR2 as SNEGSKA (reference sequence).

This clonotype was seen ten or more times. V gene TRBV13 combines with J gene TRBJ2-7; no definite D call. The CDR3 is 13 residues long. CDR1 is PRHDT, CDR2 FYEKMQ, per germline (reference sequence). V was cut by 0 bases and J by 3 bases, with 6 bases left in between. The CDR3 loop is CASSLGLDYEQYF. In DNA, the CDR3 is TGTGCCAGCAGCTTAGGTCTGGACTACGAGCAGTACTTC.

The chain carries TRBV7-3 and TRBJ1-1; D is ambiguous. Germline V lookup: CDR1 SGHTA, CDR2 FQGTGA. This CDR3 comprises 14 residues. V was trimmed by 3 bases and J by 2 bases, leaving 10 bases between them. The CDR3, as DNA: TGTGCCAGCAGCTTTCTGAGGCCTAACACTGAAGCTTTCTTT. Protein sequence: CASSFLRPNTEAFF.

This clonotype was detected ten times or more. The CDR3 sequence is CAWSRNTDEAFF. The DNA of the CDR3 is TGTGCCTGGAGTCGCAACACGGACGAAGCTTTCTTT. V usage is TRBV30 and J usage is TRBJ1-1; D uncertain. Trimming left V 2 bases short and J 8 bases short, with 12 bases between. The germline V gene encodes CDR1 GTSNPN and CDR2 SVGIG (reference sequence). The CDR3 covers 12 residues.

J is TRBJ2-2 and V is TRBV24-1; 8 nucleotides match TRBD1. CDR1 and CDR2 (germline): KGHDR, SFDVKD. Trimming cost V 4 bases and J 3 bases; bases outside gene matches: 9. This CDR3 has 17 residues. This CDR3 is CATSESDRGMDTGELFF. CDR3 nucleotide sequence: TGTGCCACCAGTGAGTCCGACAGGGGAATGGACACCGGGGAGCTGTTTTTT.

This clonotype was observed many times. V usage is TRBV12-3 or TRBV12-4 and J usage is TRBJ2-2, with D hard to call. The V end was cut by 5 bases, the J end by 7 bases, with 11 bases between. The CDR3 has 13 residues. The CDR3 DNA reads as TGTGCCAGCAGTCCCCAGGTCGTCGGGGAGCTGTTTTTT. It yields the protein CASSPQVVGELFF.

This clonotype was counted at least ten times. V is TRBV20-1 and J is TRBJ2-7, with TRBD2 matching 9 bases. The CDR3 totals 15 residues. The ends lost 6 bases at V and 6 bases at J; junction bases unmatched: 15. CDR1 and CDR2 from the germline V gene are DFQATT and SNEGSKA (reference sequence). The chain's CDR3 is CSATNPASGNLEQYF. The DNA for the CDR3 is TGCAGTGCCACAAACCCGGCTAGCGGGAATCTCGAGCAGTACTTC.

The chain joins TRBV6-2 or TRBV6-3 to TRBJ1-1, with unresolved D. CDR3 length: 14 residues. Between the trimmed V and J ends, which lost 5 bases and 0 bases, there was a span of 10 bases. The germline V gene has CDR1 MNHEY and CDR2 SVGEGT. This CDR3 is CASSQRTLNTEAFF. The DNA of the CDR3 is TGTGCCAGCAGTCAACGGACTCTGAACACTGAAGCTTTCTTT.

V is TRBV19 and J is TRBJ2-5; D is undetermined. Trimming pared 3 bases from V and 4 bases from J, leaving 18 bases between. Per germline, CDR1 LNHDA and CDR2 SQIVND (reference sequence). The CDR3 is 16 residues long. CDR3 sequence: CASSIFGHPSGETQYF. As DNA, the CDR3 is TGTGCCAGTAGTATTTTTGGGCATCCCTCGGGAGAGACCCAGTACTTC. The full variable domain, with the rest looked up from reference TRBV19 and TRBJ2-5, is DGGITQSPKYLFRKEGQNVTLSCEQNLNHDAMYWYRQDPGQGLRLIYYSQIVNDFQKGDIAEGYSVSREKKESFPLTVTSAQKNPTAFYLCASSIFGHPSGETQYFGPGTRLLVL.

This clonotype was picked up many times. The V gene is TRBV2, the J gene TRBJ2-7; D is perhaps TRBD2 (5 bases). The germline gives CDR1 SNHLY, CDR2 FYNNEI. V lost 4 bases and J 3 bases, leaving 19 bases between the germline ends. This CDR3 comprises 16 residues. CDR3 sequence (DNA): TGTGCCAGCAGTGGTTCCAGTCAGTGGGAGTACTACGAGCAGTACTTC. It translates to CASSGSSQWEYYEQYF. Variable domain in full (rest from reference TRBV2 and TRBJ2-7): EPEVTQTPSHQVTQMGQEVILRCVPISNHLYFYWYRQILGQKVEFLVSFYNNEISEKSEIFDDQFSVERPDGSNFTLKIRSTKLEDSAMYFCASSGSSQWEYYEQYFGPGTRLTVT.

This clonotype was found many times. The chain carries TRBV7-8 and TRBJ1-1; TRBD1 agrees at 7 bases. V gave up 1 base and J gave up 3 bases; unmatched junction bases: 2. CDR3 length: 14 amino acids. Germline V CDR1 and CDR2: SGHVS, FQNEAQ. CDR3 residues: CASSLGGGYTEAFF. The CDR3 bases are TGTGCCAGCAGCTTAGGAGGGGGCTACACTGAAGCTTTCTTT.

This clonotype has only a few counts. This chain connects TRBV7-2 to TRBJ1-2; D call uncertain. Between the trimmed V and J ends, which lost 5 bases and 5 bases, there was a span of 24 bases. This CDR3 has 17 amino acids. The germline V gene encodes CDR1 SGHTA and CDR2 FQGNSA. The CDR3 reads CASSKNRTPSSSYGYTF. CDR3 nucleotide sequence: TGTGCCAGCAGCAAGAATAGGACTCCCTCCTCGTCTTATGGCTACACCTTC.

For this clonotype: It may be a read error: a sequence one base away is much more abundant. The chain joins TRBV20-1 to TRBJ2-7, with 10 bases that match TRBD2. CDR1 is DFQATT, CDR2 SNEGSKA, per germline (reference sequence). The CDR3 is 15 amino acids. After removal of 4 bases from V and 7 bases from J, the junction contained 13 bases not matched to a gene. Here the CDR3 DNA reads TGCAGTGCTAAGGATTCTAGCGGGAGTATCAATGAGCAGTACTTC. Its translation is CSAKDSSGSINEQYF.

The CDR3 protein is CASSLAGGVNSPLHF. CDR3 nucleotide sequence: TGTGCCAGCAGCTTGGCGGGGGGCGTGAATTCACCCCTCCACTTT. The J gene is TRBJ1-6, the V gene TRBV5-4; D may be TRBD1 (6 bases). CDR1 is SGHNT, CDR2 YYREEE, per germline (reference sequence). V lost 0 bases and J 7 bases, leaving 11 bases between the germline ends. This CDR3 is built from 15 residues.

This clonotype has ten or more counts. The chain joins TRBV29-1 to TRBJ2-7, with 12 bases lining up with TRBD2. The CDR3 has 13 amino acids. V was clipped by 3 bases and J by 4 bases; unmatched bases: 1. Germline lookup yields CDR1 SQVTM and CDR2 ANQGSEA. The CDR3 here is CSVETSGSYEQYF. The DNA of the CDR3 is TGCAGCGTTGAGACTAGCGGGAGTTACGAGCAGTACTTC.